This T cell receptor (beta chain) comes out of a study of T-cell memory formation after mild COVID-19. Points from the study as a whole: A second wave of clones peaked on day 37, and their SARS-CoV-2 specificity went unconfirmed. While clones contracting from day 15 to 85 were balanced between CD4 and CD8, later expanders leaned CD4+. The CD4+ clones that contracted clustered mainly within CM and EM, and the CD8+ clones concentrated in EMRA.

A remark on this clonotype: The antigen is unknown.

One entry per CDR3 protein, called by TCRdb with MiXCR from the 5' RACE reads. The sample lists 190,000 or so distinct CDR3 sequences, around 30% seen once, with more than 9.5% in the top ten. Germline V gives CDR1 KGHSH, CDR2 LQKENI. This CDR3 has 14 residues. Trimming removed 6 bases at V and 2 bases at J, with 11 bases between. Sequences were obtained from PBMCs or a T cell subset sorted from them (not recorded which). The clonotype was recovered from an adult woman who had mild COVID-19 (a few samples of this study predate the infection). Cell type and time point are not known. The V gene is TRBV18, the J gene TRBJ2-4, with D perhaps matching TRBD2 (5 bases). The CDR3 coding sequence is TGTGCCAGCTCTCTTGACGGGACCAAAAACATTCAGTACTTC. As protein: CASSLDGTKNIQYF.